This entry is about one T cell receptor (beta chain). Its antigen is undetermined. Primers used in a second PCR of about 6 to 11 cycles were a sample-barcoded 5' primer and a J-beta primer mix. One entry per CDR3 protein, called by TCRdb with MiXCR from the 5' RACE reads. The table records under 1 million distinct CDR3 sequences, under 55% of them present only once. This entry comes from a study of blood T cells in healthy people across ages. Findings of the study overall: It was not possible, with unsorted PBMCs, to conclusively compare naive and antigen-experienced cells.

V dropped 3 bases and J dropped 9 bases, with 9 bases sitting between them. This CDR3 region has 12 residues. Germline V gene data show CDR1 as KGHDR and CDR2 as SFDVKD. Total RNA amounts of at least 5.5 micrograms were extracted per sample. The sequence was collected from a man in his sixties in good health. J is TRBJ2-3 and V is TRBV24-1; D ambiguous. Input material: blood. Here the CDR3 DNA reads TGTGCCACCAGTGATATGGTTTGGACGCAGTATTTT. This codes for CATSDMVWTQYF.